This T cell receptor beta chain was captured in a study of blood T cell repertoires in COVID-19. The overall study: Both acute and convalescent COVID-19 samples were obtained from the United States, Italy and Spain. From T cells, B-cell-depleted T cells, or PBMCs came the material, which was cDNA or gDNA.

How the authors handled the data: Researchers report that nucleated cell counts were estimated from reference gene primer amplification. Clones were read by immunoSEQ multiplex PCR, and TCRdb kept only the in-frame ones, dropping some. The V and J calls and clone size come from that table; D and trimming were worked out from the DNA. The profile covers about 210,000 clones, with around four fifths appearing a single time and around 1% taken by the ten largest. Trimming cost V 0 bases and J 4 bases; bases outside gene matches: 4. Germline lookup yields CDR1 LGHNA and CDR2 YNFKEQ. The CDR3 is 16 amino acids. Enrolled during active infection, Seattle patients were then followed longitudinally.

The material sequenced was peripheral blood. The source of this sequence is a man between 60 and 75 years old with COVID-19, enrolled during active disease. The rearrangement joins TRBV4-2 to TRBJ2-1; 9 bases align to TRBD1. The CDR3, as DNA: TGTGCCAGCAGCCAAGATGTGACAGGGGGATACAATGAGCAGTTCTTC. Its translation: CASSQDVTGGYNEQFF.